The TCR beta chain described here comes from a study of blood T cells in healthy people across ages. Germline V lookup: CDR1 MNHEY, CDR2 SVGAGI. CDR3 size: 14 residues. The junction had 8 bases not matched to a gene; V was cut back by 5 bases and J by 6 bases. Concerning this clonotype itself: Its antigen remains unknown.

Then a second PCR, running about 6 to 12 cycles, was carried out with a sample-barcoded 5' primer and a J-beta primer mix. Via MiXCR, TCRdb re-called the 5' RACE reads, giving one row per CDR3 protein. Here the sample spans some 1.4 million distinct CDR3 sequences, 42% being singletons. Whole-study results and caveats: There was a strong correlation between TCR beta diversity and naive T cell percentage.

The sequencing input was blood. This clonotype originated in a woman in her late teens or twenties in good health. The chain couples TRBV6-5 to TRBJ2-7, with 9 bases aligning to TRBD1. CDR3 sequence (DNA): TGTGCCAGCAGTGACCCGGGACAGGGAGCCGAGCAGTACTTC. Its translation: CASSDPGQGAEQYF.